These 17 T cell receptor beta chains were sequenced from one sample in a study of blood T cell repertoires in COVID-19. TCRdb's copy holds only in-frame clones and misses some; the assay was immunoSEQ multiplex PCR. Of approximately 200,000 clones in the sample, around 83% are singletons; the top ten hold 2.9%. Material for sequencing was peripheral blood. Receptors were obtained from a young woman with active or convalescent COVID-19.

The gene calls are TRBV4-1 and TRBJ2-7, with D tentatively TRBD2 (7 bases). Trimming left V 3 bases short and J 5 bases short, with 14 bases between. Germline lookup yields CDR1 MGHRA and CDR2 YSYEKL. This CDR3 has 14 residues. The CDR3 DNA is TGCGCCAGCAGCCACCGACAAGGGGGGGACGAGCAGTACTTC. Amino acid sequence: CASSHRQGGDEQYF.

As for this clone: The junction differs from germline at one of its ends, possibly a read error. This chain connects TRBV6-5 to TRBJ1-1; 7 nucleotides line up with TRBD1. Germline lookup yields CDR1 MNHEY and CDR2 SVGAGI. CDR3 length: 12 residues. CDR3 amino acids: CAGRQGNTEAFF. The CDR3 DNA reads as TGTGCCGGCAGACAGGGGAACACTGAAGCTTTCTTT.

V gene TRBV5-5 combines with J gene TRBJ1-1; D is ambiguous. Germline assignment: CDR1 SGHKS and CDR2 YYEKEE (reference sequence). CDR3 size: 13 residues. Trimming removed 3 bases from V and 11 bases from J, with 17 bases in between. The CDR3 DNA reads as TGTGCCAGCAGCTCCCTTGATACCGTCGGGGCTTTCTTT. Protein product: CASSSLDTVGAFF.

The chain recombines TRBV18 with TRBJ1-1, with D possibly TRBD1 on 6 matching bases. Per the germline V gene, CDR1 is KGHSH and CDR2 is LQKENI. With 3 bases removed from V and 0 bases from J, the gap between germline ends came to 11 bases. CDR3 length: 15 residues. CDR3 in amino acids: CASSPGRGMNTEAFF. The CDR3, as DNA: TGTGCCAGCTCACCCGGGAGGGGGATGAACACTGAAGCTTTCTTT.

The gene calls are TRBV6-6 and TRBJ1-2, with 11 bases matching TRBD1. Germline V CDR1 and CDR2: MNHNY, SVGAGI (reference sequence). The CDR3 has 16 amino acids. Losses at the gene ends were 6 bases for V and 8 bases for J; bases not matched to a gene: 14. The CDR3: CASRPGTGGYGGGYTF. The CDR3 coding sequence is TGTGCCAGCAGGCCGGGGACAGGGGGATATGGTGGCGGCTACACCTTC.

The CDR3 nucleotides read TGTGCCAGCAGTACGGGACACCTTTTGAACACTGAAGCTTTCTTT. Translated, it gives CASSTGHLLNTEAFF. This chain uses TRBV7-6 with TRBJ1-1, with D possibly matching TRBD1 (6 bases). Trimming left V 6 bases short and J 0 bases short, with 14 bases between. Germline values: CDR1 SGHVS, CDR2 FNYEAQ. CDR3 length: 15 residues.

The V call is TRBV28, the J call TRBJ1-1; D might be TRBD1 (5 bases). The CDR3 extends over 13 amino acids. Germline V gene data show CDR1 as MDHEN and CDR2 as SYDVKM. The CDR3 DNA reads TGTGTGTTGGGGGGGGGTAAGAACACTGAAGCTTTCTTT. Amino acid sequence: CVLGGGKNTEAFF. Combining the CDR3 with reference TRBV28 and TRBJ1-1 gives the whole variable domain DVKVTQSSRYLVKRTGEKVFLECVQDMDHENMFWYRQDPGLGLRLIYFSYDVKMKEKGDIPEGYSVSREKKERFSLILESASTNQTSMYLCVLGGGKNTEAFFGQGTRLTVV.

The CDR3, as DNA: TGTGCCAGTAGTCAAGGAACAGCTGTTAACTATGGCTACACCTTC. Protein: CASSQGTAVNYGYTF. V usage is TRBV19 and J usage is TRBJ1-2, with D unresolved. Trimming pared 5 bases from V and 1 base from J, leaving 14 bases between. Germline V lookup: CDR1 LNHDA, CDR2 SQIVND (reference sequence). The CDR3 spans 15 residues.

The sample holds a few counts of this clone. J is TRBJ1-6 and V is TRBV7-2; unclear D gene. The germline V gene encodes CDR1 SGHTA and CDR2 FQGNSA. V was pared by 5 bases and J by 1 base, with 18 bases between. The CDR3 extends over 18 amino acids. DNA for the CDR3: TGTGCCAGCAGCCCAGGTCCCTCCTCGGGGTCCTATAATTCACCCCTCCACTTT. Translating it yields CASSPGPSSGSYNSPLHF.

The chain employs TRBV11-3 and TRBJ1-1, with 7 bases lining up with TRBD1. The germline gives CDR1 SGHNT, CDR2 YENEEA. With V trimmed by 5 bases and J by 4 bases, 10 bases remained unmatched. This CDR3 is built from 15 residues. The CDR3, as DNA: TGTGCCAGCAGCACCAGAGGGACAGAGGCCACTGAAGCTTTCTTT. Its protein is CASSTRGTEATEAFF.

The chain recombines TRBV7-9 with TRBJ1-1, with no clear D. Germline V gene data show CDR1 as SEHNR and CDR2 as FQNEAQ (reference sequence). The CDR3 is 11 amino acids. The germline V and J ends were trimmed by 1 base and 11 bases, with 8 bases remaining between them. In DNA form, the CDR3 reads TGTGCCAGCAGCTTAGTCCAGTCTGCTTTCTTT. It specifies CASSLVQSAFF.

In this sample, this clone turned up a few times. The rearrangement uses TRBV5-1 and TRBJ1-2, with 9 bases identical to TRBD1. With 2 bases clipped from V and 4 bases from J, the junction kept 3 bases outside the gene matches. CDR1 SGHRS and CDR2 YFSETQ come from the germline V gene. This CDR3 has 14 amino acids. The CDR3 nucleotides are TGCGCCAGCAGCTTCGAGACAGGGGGCTATGGCTACACCTTC. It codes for CASSFETGGYGYTF.

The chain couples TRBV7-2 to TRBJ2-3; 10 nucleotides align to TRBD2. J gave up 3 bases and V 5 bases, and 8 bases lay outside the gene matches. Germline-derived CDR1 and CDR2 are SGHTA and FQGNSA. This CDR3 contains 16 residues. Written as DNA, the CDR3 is TGTGCCAGCAGCCCGGCTAGCGGGAGAATAACAGATACGCAGTATTTT. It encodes CASSPASGRITDTQYF.

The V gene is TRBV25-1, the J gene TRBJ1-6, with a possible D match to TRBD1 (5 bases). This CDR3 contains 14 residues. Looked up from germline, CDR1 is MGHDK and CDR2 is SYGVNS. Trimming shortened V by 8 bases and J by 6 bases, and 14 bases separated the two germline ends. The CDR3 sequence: CASPPRQSNSPLHF. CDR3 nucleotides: TGTGCCAGCCCCCCAAGACAGAGTAATTCACCCCTCCACTTT.

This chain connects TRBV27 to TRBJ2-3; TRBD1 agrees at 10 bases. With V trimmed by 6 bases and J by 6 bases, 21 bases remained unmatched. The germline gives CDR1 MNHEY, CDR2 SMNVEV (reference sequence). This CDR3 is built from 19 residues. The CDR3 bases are TGTGCCAGCAGCTGGACAGGGGGGACTGCTAAGGGGATCGGCGATACGCAGTATTTT. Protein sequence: CASSWTGGTAKGIGDTQYF.

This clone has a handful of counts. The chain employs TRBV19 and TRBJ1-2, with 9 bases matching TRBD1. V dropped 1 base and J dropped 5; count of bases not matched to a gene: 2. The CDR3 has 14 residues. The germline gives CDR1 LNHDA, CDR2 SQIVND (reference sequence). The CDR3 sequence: CASSIGQGVYGYTF. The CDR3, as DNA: TGTGCCAGTAGTATAGGACAGGGGGTATATGGCTACACCTTC.

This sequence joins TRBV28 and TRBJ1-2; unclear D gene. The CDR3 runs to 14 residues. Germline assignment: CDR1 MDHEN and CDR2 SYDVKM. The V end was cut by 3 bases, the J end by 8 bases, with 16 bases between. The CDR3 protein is CASSFPLLLSGYTF. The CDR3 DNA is TGTGCCAGCAGTTTTCCCCTACTATTGAGCGGCTACACCTTC.